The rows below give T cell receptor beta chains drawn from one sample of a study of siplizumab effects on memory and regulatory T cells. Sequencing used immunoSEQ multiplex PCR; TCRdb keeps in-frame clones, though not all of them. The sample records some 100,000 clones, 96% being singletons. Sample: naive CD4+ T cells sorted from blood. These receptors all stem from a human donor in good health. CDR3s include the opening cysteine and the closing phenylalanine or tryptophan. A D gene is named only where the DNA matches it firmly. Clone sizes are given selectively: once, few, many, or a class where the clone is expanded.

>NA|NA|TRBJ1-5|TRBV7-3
CASSLTRDQPQHF
TGTGCCAGCAGCTTAACTAGGGATCAGCCCCAGCATTTT
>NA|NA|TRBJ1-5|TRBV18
CASSPPGSSNQPQHF
TGTGCCAGCTCACCACCGGGGTCCTCCAATCAGCCCCAGCATTTT
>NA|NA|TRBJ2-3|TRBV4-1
CASLSVVGTDTQYF
TGCGCCAGCCTCTCGGTAGTGGGCACAGATACGCAGTATTTT
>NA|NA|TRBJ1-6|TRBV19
CASSIGGRGLYNSPLHF
TGTGCCAGTAGTATAGGCGGCAGGGGCTTATATAATTCACCCCTCCACTTT
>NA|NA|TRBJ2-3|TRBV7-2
CASSFLGGGTDTQYF
TGTGCCAGCAGCTTTCTCGGGGGTGGCACAGATACGCAGTATTTT
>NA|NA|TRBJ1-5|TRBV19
CASRTHNSNQPQHF
TGTGCCAGTAGGACACATAATAGCAATCAGCCCCAGCATTTT
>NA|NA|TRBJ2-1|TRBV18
CASSPLSANSYNEQFF
TGTGCCAGCTCTCCCCTCTCGGCCAACTCCTACAATGAGCAGTTCTTC
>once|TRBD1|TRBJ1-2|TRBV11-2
CASSNTGTGYGYTF
TGTGCCAGCAGCAATACCGGGACAGGCTATGGCTACACCTTC
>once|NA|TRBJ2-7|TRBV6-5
CAARGGVEQYF
TGTGCCGCAAGGGGGGGCGTCGAGCAGTACTTC
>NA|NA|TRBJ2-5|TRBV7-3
CASSLGPLETQYF
TGTGCCAGCAGCTTGGGCCCTCTGGAGACCCAGTACTTC